The rows below give T cell receptor beta chains drawn from one sample of a study of cytomegalovirus exposure and HLA in healthy donors. Some clones are missing from TCRdb's copy, which holds only in-frame ones; the method was immunoSEQ multiplex PCR. The table shows tens of thousands of clones, with about 77% occurring only once. The sequencing sample was made of PBMCs. These receptors were obtained from a female donor in good health and CMV-seronegative. Each CDR3 is given with its conserved first and last residue. The D gene is left open where the match is weak. Only some rows state a clone size, as once, few, many or a class for expanded clones.

D gene	clone size	V gene	J gene	CDR3 DNA	CDR3 protein
NA	NA	TRBV9	TRBJ1-4	TGTGCCAGCAGCCCTCAGGCCGACGAAAAACTGTTTTTT	CASSPQADEKLFF
NA	NA	TRBV28	TRBJ1-2	TGTGCCAGCAGTTTTATCCCCAGGGACTATGGCTACACCTTC	CASSFIPRDYGYTF
NA	NA	TRBV4-1	TRBJ1-2	TGCGCCAGCAGCCAAGATGGTTCAGGGAATTTCGACTATGGCTACACCTTC	CASSQDGSGNFDYGYTF
NA	NA	TRBV6-7	TRBJ2-7	TGTGCCAGCAGTTACGGGCCGGGAGCCTACGAGCAGTACTTC	CASSYGPGAYEQYF
NA	NA	TRBV7-6	TRBJ1-5	TGTGCCAGCAGCTTAGGTCCAAGCTCTAGCAATCAGCCCCAGCATTTT	CASSLGPSSSNQPQHF
NA	NA	TRBV9	TRBJ1-2	TGTGCCAGCAGCGCCCGGACACACAACTATGGCTACACCTTC	CASSARTHNYGYTF
TRBD1	NA	TRBV28	TRBJ1-2	TGTGCCAGCAGTTTGGGGACAGGGTTTATTTACACCTTC	CASSLGTGFIYTF
NA	NA	TRBV30	TRBJ2-2	TGTGCCTGGAGGGCCAGGGAGCTGTTTTTT	CAWRARELFF
NA	NA	TRBV20-1	TRBJ1-1	TGCAGTGCAGTCGGGACTTTCTTT	CSAVGTFF
NA	once	TRBV4-1	TRBJ2-7	TGCGCCAGCAGCCATGTGAAGGGTCAGGGGTCCTACGAGCAGTACTTC	CASSHVKGQGSYEQYF
NA	NA	TRBV7-9	TRBJ2-7	TGTGCCAGCAGCAAGCAGGGGTCCATAATGTGGGACGAGCAGTACTTC	CASSKQGSIMWDEQYF
TRBD2	once	TRBV6-6	TRBJ2-1	TGTGCCAGCAGTTCCGCGGCTAGCGGTTCATACAATGAGCAGTTCTTC	CASSSAASGSYNEQFF
NA	NA	TRBV9	TRBJ2-1	TGTGCCAGCAGCGTAGTCGACATCCCGAGCTCCTACAATGAGCAGTTCTTC	CASSVVDIPSSYNEQFF
TRBD1	NA	TRBV5-6	TRBJ2-7	TGTGCCAGCACCTACTTGGGACAGGGTAAGGGCTACGAGCAGTACTTC	CASTYLGQGKGYEQYF
NA	NA	TRBV30	TRBJ2-2	TGTGCCTGGAGTGTTGGCAGGGTAGGAAAAAACACCGGGGAGCTGTTTTTT	CAWSVGRVGKNTGELFF
NA	NA	TRBV7-2	TRBJ1-2	TGTGCCAGCAGCCGCCCAGGCTATGGCTACACCTTC	CASSRPGYGYTF
NA	NA	TRBV7-9	TRBJ2-7	TGTGCCAGCAGCTTAGGTGTGACGGAGGACTACGAGCAGTACTTC	CASSLGVTEDYEQYF
NA	NA	TRBV27	TRBJ1-5	TGTGCCAGCAGTCCTATAGCTAGCAATCAGCCCCAGCATTTT	CASSPIASNQPQHF
NA	once	TRBV30	TRBJ1-2	TGTGCCTGGTCTCTGAAGGGGGTCAGTGGCTACACCTTC	CAWSLKGVSGYTF
TRBD1	NA	TRBV7-8	TRBJ1-5	TGTGCCAGCAGTATTCGGACAGGGGGTATTATCCTCCAGCCCCAGCATTTT	CASSIRTGGIILQPQHF
TRBD2	NA	TRBV5-6	TRBJ2-7	TGTGCCAGCAGCTTGCCTAGCGGTACCCTCGAGCAGTACTTC	CASSLPSGTLEQYF
TRBD1	NA	TRBV29-1	TRBJ2-3	TGCAGCGTTTTTAGAAACGGACAGGGGGCGCGGGTACGCACAGATACGCAGTATTTT	CSVFRNGQGARVRTDTQYF
NA	NA	TRBV4-3	TRBJ2-1	TGCGCCAGCAGCCAAGATGTGGCAAGTCTTCCGTTCTTC	CASSQDVASLPFF
NA	NA	TRBV7-9	TRBJ1-1	TGTGCCAGCAGCTCCGGACAGAAGAACACTGAAGCTTTCTTT	CASSSGQKNTEAFF
TRBD2	NA	TRBV7-9	TRBJ2-1	TGTGCCAGCAGCCTGGCTAGCGGGGGGGCTAGTGAGCAGTTCTTC	CASSLASGGASEQFF
TRBD2	NA	TRBV27	TRBJ2-5	TGTGCCAGCAGTTTATATCCTAGCGGGGGGGGAGAGACCCAGTACTTC	CASSLYPSGGGETQYF
TRBD1	NA	TRBV19	TRBJ1-5	TGTGCCAGTAGTATTTCGCCGGGACAGGGCCATCAGCCCCAGCATTTT	CASSISPGQGHQPQHF
NA	NA	TRBV12-5	TRBJ2-7	TGTGCTAGTGGTTTGGTACCGAGGGACGAGCAGTACTTC	CASGLVPRDEQYF
NA	NA	TRBV30	TRBJ2-1	TGTGCCTGGGACAGTTCCTACAATGAGCAGTTCTTC	CAWDSSYNEQFF
NA	few	TRBV4-2	TRBJ2-7	TGTGCCAGCAGCCAAGTGGTCGGGAGCTCCTACGAGCAGTACTTC	CASSQVVGSSYEQYF
NA	NA	TRBV28	TRBJ1-1	TGTGCCAGCAGTGATCTCTCCCGGGGGGCTTTCTTT	CASSDLSRGAFF
TRBD2	NA	TRBV15	TRBJ2-3	TGTGCCACCAGCAGAGTCTTCGGGGCGGGGGGGGTCACAGATACGCAGTATTTT	CATSRVFGAGGVTDTQYF
NA	NA	TRBV27	TRBJ2-2	TGTGCCAGCAGTTTACTTCTAGGGGAGCTGTTTTTT	CASSLLLGELFF
NA	NA	TRBV7-9	TRBJ2-4	TGTGCCAGCGGAGACTCAAACCTAGCCAAAAACATTCAGTACTTC	CASGDSNLAKNIQYF
TRBD2	once	TRBV14	TRBJ2-5	TGTGCCAGCAGCCAAGCTAGCGGGGGGGAGACCCAGTACTTC	CASSQASGGETQYF
TRBD1	NA	TRBV11-1	TRBJ2-7	TGTGCCAGCAGCTTAGGTGGGACAGGGGGCTACGAGCAGTACTTC	CASSLGGTGGYEQYF
NA	few	TRBV19	TRBJ1-1	TGTGCCAGTTTAAAAAAGGGGATCACTGAAGCTTTCTTT	CASLKKGITEAFF
NA	once	TRBV6-1	TRBJ1-1	TGTGCCAGCCATATTACAGCGAACACTGAAGCTTTCTTT	CASHITANTEAFF
TRBD1	NA	TRBV27	TRBJ1-2	TGTGCCAGCAGTTCGACAGGGGGCTGGTATGGCTACACCTTC	CASSSTGGWYGYTF
TRBD1	NA	TRBV5-8	TRBJ2-4	TGTGCCAGCAGCTCGACAGGGTTTGCCAAAAACATTCAGTACTTC	CASSSTGFAKNIQYF
NA	once	TRBV7-9	TRBJ1-4	TGTGCCAGCAAGGGGGGGGTTCTAAGTGAAAAACTGTTTTTT	CASKGGVLSEKLFF
TRBD1	NA	TRBV7-7	TRBJ2-5	TGTGCTAGCAGCTCCGCCGGGACAGCCCAAGAGACCCAGTACTTC	CASSSAGTAQETQYF
TRBD1	NA	TRBV6-1	TRBJ2-5	TGTGCCAGCAGTGAACAGGGGGCTGAGACCCAGTACTTC	CASSEQGAETQYF
NA	NA	TRBV6-5	TRBJ1-6	TGTGCCAGCGGTTGGGTTAGGGACACTTATAATTCACCCCTCCACTTT	CASGWVRDTYNSPLHF
TRBD1	NA	TRBV20-1	TRBJ1-2	TGCAGTGCTTCGACAGGGCGCGGCTACACCTTC	CSASTGRGYTF
NA	NA	TRBV27	TRBJ2-7	TGTGCCAGCAGTCCCTTTGGCAGGGGCGAGCAGTACTTC	CASSPFGRGEQYF
NA	NA	TRBV30	TRBJ1-1	TGTGCCTGGAGTATAGGGGGTAAGTGGACTGAAGCTTTCTTT	CAWSIGGKWTEAFF
TRBD2	NA	TRBV29-1	TRBJ2-1	TGCAGCGTTGACAGGGAGGGACTAGCGGGAGGTCGGCCCAATGAGCAGTTCTTC	CSVDREGLAGGRPNEQFF
TRBD1	NA	TRBV4-2	TRBJ1-2	TGTGCCAGCAGCCCAGGGGGGACGGCTAATGGCTACACCTTC	CASSPGGTANGYTF
TRBD1	NA	TRBV6-5	TRBJ1-5	TGTGCCAGCAGTTACCTGGGACAGGGGGACAATCAGCCCCAGCATTTT	CASSYLGQGDNQPQHF
TRBD1	NA	TRBV6-5	TRBJ2-3	TGTGCCAGCAGTTACACAGGGGTGCCATGGGATACGCAGTATTTT	CASSYTGVPWDTQYF
TRBD1	NA	TRBV7-9	TRBJ1-6	TGTGCCAGCAGCCTACTGACAGGGGGCTATTCACCCCTCCACTTT	CASSLLTGGYSPLHF
TRBD1	NA	TRBV6-6	TRBJ1-2	TGTGCCAGCACCCTGCAGGGGGCGAGCTATGGCTACACCTTC	CASTLQGASYGYTF